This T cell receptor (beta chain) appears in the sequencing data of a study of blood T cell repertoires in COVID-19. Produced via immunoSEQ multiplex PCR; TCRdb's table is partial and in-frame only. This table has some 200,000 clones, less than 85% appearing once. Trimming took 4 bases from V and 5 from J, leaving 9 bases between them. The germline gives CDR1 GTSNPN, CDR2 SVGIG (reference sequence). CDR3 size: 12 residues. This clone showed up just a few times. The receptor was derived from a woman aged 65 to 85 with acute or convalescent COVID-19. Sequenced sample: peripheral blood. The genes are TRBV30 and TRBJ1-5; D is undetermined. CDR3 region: CAWKRGDQPQHF. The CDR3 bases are TGTGCCTGGAAACGTGGAGATCAGCCCCAGCATTTT.